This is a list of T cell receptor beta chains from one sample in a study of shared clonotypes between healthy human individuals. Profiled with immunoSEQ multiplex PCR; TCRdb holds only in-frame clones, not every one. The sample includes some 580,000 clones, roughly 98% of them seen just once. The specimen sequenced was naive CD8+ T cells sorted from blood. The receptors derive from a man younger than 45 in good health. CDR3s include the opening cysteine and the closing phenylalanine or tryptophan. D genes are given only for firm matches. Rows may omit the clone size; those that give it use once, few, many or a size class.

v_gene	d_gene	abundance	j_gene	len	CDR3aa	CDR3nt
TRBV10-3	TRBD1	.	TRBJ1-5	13	CAIRDRGNQPQHF	TGTGCCATCAGGGACAGGGGTAATCAGCCCCAGCATTTT
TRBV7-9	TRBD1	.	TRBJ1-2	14	CASDQGAQDYGYTF	TGTGCCAGCGATCAGGGGGCGCAGGACTATGGCTACACCTTC
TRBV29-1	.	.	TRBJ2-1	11	CSVRQYNEQFF	TGCAGCGTTCGACAGTACAATGAGCAGTTCTTC
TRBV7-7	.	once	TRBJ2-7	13	CASSLGGTYEQYF	TGTGCCAGCAGCTTAGGTGGTACCTACGAGCAGTACTTC
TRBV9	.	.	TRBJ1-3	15	CASSAGTSSGNTIYF	TGTGCCAGCAGCGCGGGGACAAGCTCTGGAAACACCATATATTTT
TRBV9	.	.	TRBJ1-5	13	CASSSALDQPQHF	TGTGCCAGCAGTTCTGCTTTGGATCAGCCCCAGCATTTT
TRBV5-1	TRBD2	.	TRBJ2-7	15	CASSTGLAGEREQYF	TGCGCCAGCAGCACGGGACTAGCGGGAGAAAGGGAGCAGTACTTC
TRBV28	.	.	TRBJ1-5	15	CASSSGRDAFQPQHF	TGTGCCAGCAGTTCGGGACGAGATGCTTTTCAGCCCCAGCATTTT
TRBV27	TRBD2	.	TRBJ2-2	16	CASSFISGTNTGELFF	TGTGCCAGCAGTTTTATCAGCGGGACGAACACCGGGGAGCTGTTTTTT
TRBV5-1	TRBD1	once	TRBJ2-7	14	CASSFDRGSYEQYF	TGCGCCAGCAGCTTCGACAGGGGCTCCTACGAGCAGTACTTC
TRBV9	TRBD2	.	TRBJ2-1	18	CASSVPRLAGSSYNEQFF	TGTGCCAGCAGCGTCCCCCGGCTAGCGGGGAGCTCCTACAATGAGCAGTTCTTC
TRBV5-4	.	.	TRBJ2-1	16	CASSFLAISSYNEQFF	TGTGCCAGCAGCTTTCTAGCGATCAGCTCCTACAATGAGCAGTTCTTC
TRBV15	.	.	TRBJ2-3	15	CATSPRGIFTDTQYF	TGTGCCACCAGCCCCCGGGGGATCTTCACAGATACGCAGTATTTT
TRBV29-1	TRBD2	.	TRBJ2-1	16	CSVEEGPGLSAYEQFF	TGCAGCGTTGAGGAGGGGCCGGGACTATCTGCCTATGAGCAGTTCTTC
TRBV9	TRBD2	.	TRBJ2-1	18	CASSVEGGSGGSYNEQFF	TGTGCCAGCAGCGTAGAGGGAGGGAGCGGGGGCTCCTACAATGAGCAGTTCTTC
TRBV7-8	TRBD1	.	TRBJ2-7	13	CASSGDRGYEQYF	TGTGCCAGCAGCGGGGACAGGGGCTACGAGCAGTACTTC
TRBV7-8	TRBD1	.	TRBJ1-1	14	CASSSTRQGGTSFF	TGTGCCAGCAGCTCAACCCGACAGGGGGGCACGTCTTTCTTT
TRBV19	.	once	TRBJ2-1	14	CASQNAGAYNEQFF	TGTGCCAGCCAAAACGCCGGGGCCTACAATGAGCAGTTCTTC
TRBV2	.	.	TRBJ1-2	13	CASRGTWDYGYTF	TGTGCCAGCAGGGGGACGTGGGACTATGGCTACACCTTC
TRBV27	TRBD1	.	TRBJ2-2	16	CASTTSWDRVAGELFF	TGTGCCAGCACCACCTCCTGGGACAGGGTTGCCGGGGAGCTGTTTTTT
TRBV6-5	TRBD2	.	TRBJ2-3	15	CASSPTSGPTDTQYF	TGTGCCAGCAGTCCTACTAGCGGTCCCACAGATACGCAGTATTTT
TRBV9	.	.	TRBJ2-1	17	CASSVALLGSIYNEQFF	TGTGCCAGCAGCGTAGCTTTATTGGGCAGCATCTACAATGAGCAGTTCTTC
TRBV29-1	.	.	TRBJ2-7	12	CSGRTVSYEQYF	TGCAGCGGACGGACAGTCTCCTACGAGCAGTACTTC
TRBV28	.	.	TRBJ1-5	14	CASSLSGDHQPQHF	TGTGCCAGCAGTTTGTCAGGGGATCATCAGCCCCAGCATTTT
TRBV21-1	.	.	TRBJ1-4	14	CASSLRGRREKLFF	TGTGCCAGCAGCCTTAGGGGGCGAAGGGAAAAACTGTTTTTT
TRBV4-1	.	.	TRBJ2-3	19	CASSQAEVGPLSSTDTQYF	TGCGCCAGCAGCCAAGCTGAAGTAGGGCCCCTAAGTAGCACAGATACGCAGTATTTT
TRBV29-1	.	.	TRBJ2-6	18	CSVGGLTGTLGGANVLTF	TGCAGCGTTGGGGGGTTGACAGGTACCTTGGGTGGGGCCAACGTCCTGACTTTC
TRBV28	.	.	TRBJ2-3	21	CASSSSFGRKQITGYTDTQYF	TGTGCCAGCAGTTCGTCATTTGGACGAAAACAGATAACAGGGTACACAGATACGCAGTATTTT
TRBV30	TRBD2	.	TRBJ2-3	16	CAWSAGTSGVRDTQYF	TGTGCCTGGAGCGCCGGGACTAGCGGGGTCAGAGATACGCAGTATTTT
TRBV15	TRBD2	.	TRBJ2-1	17	CATSRDASGGVYNEQFF	TGTGCCACCAGCAGAGATGCGTCGGGGGGGGTCTACAATGAGCAGTTCTTC
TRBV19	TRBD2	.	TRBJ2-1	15	CASGDYPSSYNEQFF	TGTGCCAGCGGGGACTATCCCAGCTCCTACAATGAGCAGTTCTTC
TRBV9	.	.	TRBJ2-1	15	CASSISGTSYNEQFF	TGTGCCAGCAGCATTAGCGGAACCTCCTACAATGAGCAGTTCTTC
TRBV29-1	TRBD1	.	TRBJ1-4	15	CSARWWDSGNEKLFF	TGCAGCGCTCGTTGGTGGGACAGTGGTAATGAAAAACTGTTTTTT
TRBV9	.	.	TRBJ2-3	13	CASNIPGTDTQYF	TGTGCCAGCAACATCCCTGGCACAGATACGCAGTATTTT
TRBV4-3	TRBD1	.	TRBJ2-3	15	CASSQSKGAGSTQYF	TGCGCCAGCAGCCAATCAAAGGGGGCCGGTAGCACGCAGTATTTT
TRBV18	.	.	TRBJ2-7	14	CASSEAGGSYEQYF	TGTGCCAGCTCGGAGGCGGGTGGTTCCTACGAGCAGTACTTC
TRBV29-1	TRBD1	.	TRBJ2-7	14	CSVERTGGQYEQYF	TGCAGCGTCGAGAGGACAGGGGGCCAATACGAGCAGTACTTC
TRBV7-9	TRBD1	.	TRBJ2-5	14	CASSSRTGEETQYF	TGTGCCAGCAGCTCGAGGACAGGCGAAGAGACCCAGTACTTC
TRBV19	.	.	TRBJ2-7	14	CASSPPTRWYEQYF	TGTGCCAGTAGCCCCCCGACTAGGTGGTACGAGCAGTACTTC
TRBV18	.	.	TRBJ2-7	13	CASSVQVTYEQYF	TGTGCCAGCTCAGTACAGGTTACCTACGAGCAGTACTTC
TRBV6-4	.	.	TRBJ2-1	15	CASSDGAGSYGEQFF	TGTGCCAGCAGTGACGGGGCGGGGTCTTACGGTGAGCAGTTCTTC
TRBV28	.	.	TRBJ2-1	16	CASSLSPGFSYNEQFF	TGTGCCAGCAGTTTATCGCCAGGGTTCTCCTACAATGAGCAGTTCTTC
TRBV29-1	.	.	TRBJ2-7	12	CSVEREDYEQYF	TGCAGCGTTGAGCGAGAGGACTACGAGCAGTACTTC
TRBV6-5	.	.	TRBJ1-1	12	CASSYSGAEAFF	TGTGCCAGCAGTTACTCGGGGGCTGAAGCTTTCTTT
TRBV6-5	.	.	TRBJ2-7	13	CASRTRNTYEQYF	TGTGCCAGCAGGACACGGAACACCTACGAGCAGTACTTC
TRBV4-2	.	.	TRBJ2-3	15	CASSQDTLPADTQYF	TGTGCCAGCAGCCAAGATACGCTCCCCGCGGATACGCAGTATTTT
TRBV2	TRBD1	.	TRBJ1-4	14	CAITGEAGGEKLFF	TGTGCCATTACAGGGGAGGCGGGAGGTGAAAAACTGTTTTTT
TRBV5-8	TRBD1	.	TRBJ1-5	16	CASLVFAGQGFQPQHF	TGTGCCAGCCTTGTTTTTGCAGGACAGGGGTTCCAGCCCCAGCATTTT
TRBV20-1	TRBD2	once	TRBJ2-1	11	CSARLSLAGVF	TGCAGTGCTAGATTGTCGTTAGCGGGAGTCTTC
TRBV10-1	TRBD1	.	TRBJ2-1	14	CASSEQGALYEQFF	TGCGCCAGCAGTGAACAGGGGGCGCTTTATGAGCAGTTCTTC
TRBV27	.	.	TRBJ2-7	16	CASSLAQASGNYEQYF	TGTGCCAGCAGTTTGGCTCAGGCTTCGGGAAACTACGAGCAGTACTTC
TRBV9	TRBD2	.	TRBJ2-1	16	CASSGAGSGGYNEQFF	TGTGCCAGCAGCGGAGCAGGAAGCGGGGGCTACAATGAGCAGTTCTTC